The sequence of this TCR beta chain was determined in a study of control samples from healthy donors and cancer patients. Germline assignment: CDR1 SQVTM and CDR2 ANQGSEA. This CDR3 contains 13 residues. Trimming cost V 7 bases and J 7 bases; bases outside gene matches: 12. Repertoires were generated with immunoSEQ multiplex PCR, while TCRdb's copy carries only in-frame clones and drops some. The sample includes about 98,000 clones, 75% to 85% of them seen just once. Material for sequencing was blood. The genes are TRBV29-1 and TRBJ1-1, with 7 bases aligning to TRBD1. The receptor was isolated from a woman younger than 45 in good health. Written as DNA, the CDR3 is TGCAGCGCTCAGGACAGGAGGCGGGGTGAAGCTTTCTTT. Protein product: CSAQDRRRGEAFF.